This T cell receptor beta chain is from a study of cytomegalovirus exposure and HLA in healthy donors. The table came from immunoSEQ multiplex PCR; TCRdb's copy has only in-frame clones and leaves some out. The table lists 160,000 or so clones, 85% to 90% of them singletons, with around 3% in the top ten. The CDR3 is 13 amino acids. The V gene lost 5 bases and the J gene lost 4 bases, with 11 bases spanning the gap. The germline CDR1 and CDR2 sequences are MDHEN and SYDVKM. The sample consisted of PBMCs. This chain links TRBV28 with TRBJ1-2, with no clear D. This receptor was taken from a man aged 18 to 30 in good health and CMV-seronegative. CDR3 DNA: TGTGCCAGCAGTCCCGACATTTTCTATGGCTACACCTTC. This translates into CASSPDIFYGYTF.